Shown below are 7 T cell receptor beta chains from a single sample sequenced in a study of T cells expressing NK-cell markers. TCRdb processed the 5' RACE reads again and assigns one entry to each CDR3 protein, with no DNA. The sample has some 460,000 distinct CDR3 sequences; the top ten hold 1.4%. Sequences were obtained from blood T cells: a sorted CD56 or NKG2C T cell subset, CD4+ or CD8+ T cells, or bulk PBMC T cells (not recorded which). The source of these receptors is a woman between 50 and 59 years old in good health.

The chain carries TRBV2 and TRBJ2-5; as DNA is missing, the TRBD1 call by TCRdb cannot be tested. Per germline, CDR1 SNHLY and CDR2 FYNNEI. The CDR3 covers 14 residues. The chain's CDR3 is CASSVTGQGKAQYF.

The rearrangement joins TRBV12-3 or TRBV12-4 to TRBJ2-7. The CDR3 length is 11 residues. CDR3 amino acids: CASSLASVQYF.

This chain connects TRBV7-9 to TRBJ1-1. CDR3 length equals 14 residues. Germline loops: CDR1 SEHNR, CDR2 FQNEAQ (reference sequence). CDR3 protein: CASSFPIITAEAFF.

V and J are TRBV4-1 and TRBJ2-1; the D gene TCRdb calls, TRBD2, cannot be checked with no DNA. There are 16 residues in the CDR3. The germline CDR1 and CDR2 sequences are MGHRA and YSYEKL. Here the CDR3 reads CASSQAPAGGNNEQFF.

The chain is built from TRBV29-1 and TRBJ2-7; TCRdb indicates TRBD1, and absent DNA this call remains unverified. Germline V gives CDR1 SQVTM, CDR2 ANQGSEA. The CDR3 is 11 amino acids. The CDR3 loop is CSVERGYEQYF.

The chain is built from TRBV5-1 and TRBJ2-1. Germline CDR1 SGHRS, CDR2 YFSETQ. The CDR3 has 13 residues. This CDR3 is CASSLASYNEQFF.

CDR3 loop: CASSNRGQGNTIYF. The rearrangement uses TRBV5-1 and TRBJ1-3; TCRdb indicates TRBD1, and absent DNA this call remains unverified. This CDR3 has 14 residues. Germline-derived CDR1 and CDR2 are SGHRS and YFSETQ.